These T cell receptor beta chains were read from a single sample in a study of T cells expressing NK-cell markers. TCRdb reworked the 5' RACE reads into one entry per CDR3 protein, no DNA. This sample's table reports 150,000 or so distinct CDR3 sequences. What was sequenced was blood T cells: a sorted CD56 or NKG2C T cell subset, CD4+ or CD8+ T cells, or bulk PBMC T cells (not recorded which). The receptors derive from a woman aged 18-70 years in good health. Both conserved end residues are part of each CDR3.

j_call | v_call | cdr3_aa
TRBJ2-1 | TRBV3-1 | CASSPLTSLTSGRNEQFF
TRBJ2-5 | TRBV28 | CASSFPNQETQYF
TRBJ2-1 | TRBV3-1 | CASSPRTGYNEQFF
TRBJ2-7 | TRBV7-2 | CASSLQGRYEQYF
TRBJ2-1 | TRBV5-1 | CASSLGTSSYNEQFF
TRBJ2-3 | TRBV20-1 | CSARIQRGWTDTQYF
TRBJ1-5 | TRBV24-1 | CATSGPGPDNQPQHF
TRBJ2-5 | TRBV5-1 | CASSLGPSGRTQYF
TRBJ2-5 | TRBV20-1 | CSARDGDRYQETQYF
TRBJ2-3 | TRBV10-3 | CAIRGVTSDTQYF
TRBJ2-1 | TRBV24-1 | CATSDAFGGGDEQFF
TRBJ2-3 | TRBV3-1 | CASSQGYRTDTQYF
TRBJ1-6 | TRBV25-1 | CASRQSGGRDSPLHF
TRBJ2-2 | TRBV2 | CASSEASFRTGNTGELFF
TRBJ2-2 | TRBV20-1 | CSASGAATNTGELFF
TRBJ2-3 | TRBV14 | CASSQVPGGGTDTQYF
TRBJ2-7 | TRBV4-1 | CASSHPGGPRKEQYF
TRBJ1-5 | TRBV19 | CASSVRNTNQPQHF
TRBJ1-2 | TRBV7-2 | CASSEGPGFYGYTF
TRBJ2-7 | TRBV12-3/TRBV12-4 | CASRAGGNLAYEQYF
TRBJ1-4 | TRBV19 | CASSWGGGEKLFF
TRBJ2-6 | TRBV6-2/TRBV6-3 | CASSYAGLAESSGANVLTF
TRBJ2-3 | TRBV5-1 | CASSWEGPDTQYF
TRBJ1-2 | TRBV12-3/TRBV12-4 | CASSPETHSRGYTF
TRBJ1-1 | TRBV28 | CASNPSRNTEAFF
TRBJ2-7 | TRBV20-1 | CSAVSGRPTNEQYF
TRBJ1-4 | TRBV12-3/TRBV12-4 | CASRSSQGGIGKLFF
TRBJ2-1 | TRBV11-2 | CASSLGTASGGVRQFF
TRBJ2-4 | TRBV5-1 | CASSLGQARSAKNIQYF
TRBJ1-1 | TRBV5-1 | CASTFLPGTVLTNTEAFF
TRBJ2-3 | TRBV10-3 | CAISESVRTGTDTQYF
TRBJ1-1 | TRBV4-1 | CASSQDYSNPEAFF
TRBJ2-3 | TRBV5-1 | CASSPGTDTDTQYF
TRBJ1-4 | TRBV12-3/TRBV12-4 | CASSPGTGKEKLFF
TRBJ1-2 | TRBV3-1 | CASSQDRNYGYTF
TRBJ1-2 | TRBV5-6 | CASSPLVRDGYTF
TRBJ2-1 | TRBV5-1 | CASSSQGGSNEQFF
TRBJ2-1 | TRBV7-3 | CASSALGGSYNEQFF
TRBJ1-2 | TRBV12-3/TRBV12-4 | CASSSQRQPNYGYTF
TRBJ2-7 | TRBV20-1 | CSARVTGGSTYEQYF
TRBJ1-4 | TRBV18 | CASRQAATNEKLFF
TRBJ2-3 | TRBV4-2 | CASSQEPSGGGNTQYF
TRBJ1-1 | TRBV5-1 | CASSLVGRWDSDTEAFF
TRBJ2-2 | TRBV7-2 | CASSLFGLANTGELFF
TRBJ2-7 | TRBV6-1 | CASSPQGATYEQYF
TRBJ1-1 | TRBV4-2 | CASSPASMNTEAFF
TRBJ1-4 | TRBV4-1 | CASSQDYPLPREKLFF
TRBJ2-7 | TRBV5-1 | CASSLGSGSTTYEQYF
TRBJ1-6 | TRBV5-1 | CASTTRTILDGSPLHF
TRBJ1-5 | TRBV5-6 | CASSLGFGMTGELSNQPQHF
TRBJ2-2 | TRBV28 | CASSTPGGGNTGELFF
TRBJ2-7 | TRBV29-1 | CSVEFVLADYEQYF
TRBJ2-1 | TRBV6-1 | CANQPRTSGSYNEQFF
TRBJ2-5 | TRBV2 | CASSDRGKETQYF
TRBJ2-5 | TRBV5-1 | CASSLEASGRTRETQYF
TRBJ2-7 | TRBV9 | CASSVQAANYEQYF
TRBJ2-5 | TRBV12-3/TRBV12-4 | CASRPGTSGGEETQYF
TRBJ2-7 | TRBV4-1 | CASSQDRVGLGYEQYF
TRBJ2-5 | TRBV3-1 | CASSVVPETQYF
TRBJ2-7 | TRBV9 | CASSVGDRGYEQYF